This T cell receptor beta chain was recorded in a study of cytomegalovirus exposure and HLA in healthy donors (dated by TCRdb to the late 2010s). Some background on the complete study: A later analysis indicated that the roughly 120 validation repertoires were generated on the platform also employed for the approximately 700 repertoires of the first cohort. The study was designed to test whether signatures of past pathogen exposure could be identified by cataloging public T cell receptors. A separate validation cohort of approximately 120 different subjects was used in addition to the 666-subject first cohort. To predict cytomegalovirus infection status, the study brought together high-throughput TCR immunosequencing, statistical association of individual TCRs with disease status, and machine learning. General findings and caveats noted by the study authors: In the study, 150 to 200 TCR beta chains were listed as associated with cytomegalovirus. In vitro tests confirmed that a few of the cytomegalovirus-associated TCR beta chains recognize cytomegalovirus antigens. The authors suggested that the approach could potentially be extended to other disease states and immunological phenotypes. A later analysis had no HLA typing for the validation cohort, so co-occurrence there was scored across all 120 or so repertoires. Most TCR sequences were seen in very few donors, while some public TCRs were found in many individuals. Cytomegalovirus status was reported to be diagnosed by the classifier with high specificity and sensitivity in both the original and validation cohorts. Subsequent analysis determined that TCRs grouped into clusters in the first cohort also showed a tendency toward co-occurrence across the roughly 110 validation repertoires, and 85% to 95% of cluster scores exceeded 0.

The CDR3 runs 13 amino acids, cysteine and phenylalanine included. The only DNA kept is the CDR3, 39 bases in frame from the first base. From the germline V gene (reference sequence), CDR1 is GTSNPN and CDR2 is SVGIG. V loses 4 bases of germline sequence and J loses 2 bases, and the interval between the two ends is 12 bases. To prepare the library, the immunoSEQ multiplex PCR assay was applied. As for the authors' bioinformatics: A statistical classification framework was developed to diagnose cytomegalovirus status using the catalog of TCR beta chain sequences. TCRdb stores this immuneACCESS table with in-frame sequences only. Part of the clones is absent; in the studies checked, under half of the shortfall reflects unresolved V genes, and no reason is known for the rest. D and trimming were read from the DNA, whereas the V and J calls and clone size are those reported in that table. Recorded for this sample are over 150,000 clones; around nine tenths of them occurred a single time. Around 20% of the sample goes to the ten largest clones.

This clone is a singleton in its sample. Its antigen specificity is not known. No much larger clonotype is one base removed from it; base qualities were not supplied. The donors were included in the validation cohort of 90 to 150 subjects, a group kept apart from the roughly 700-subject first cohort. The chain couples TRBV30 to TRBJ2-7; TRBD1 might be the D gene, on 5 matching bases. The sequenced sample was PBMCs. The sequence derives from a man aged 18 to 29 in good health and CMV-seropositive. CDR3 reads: CAWTGQGPYEQYF. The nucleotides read TGTGCCTGGACAGGGCAGGGCCCCTACGAGCAGTACTTC.